One sample yielded the 7 T cell receptor beta chains listed below, sequenced in a study of blood T cell repertoires in COVID-19. Assay: immunoSEQ multiplex PCR; the TCRdb copy retains only in-frame clones and omits some. The table lists 300,000 to 400,000 clones, roughly 90% of them singletons. The specimen sequenced was peripheral blood. The receptors derive from a young woman with COVID-19, enrolled during active disease.

This chain joins TRBV24-1 and TRBJ2-6, with D possibly TRBD1 on 5 matching bases. The V and J ends lost 4 bases and 0 bases respectively, with 9 bases between them. This CDR3 spans 16 amino acids. From germline, CDR1 is KGHDR and CDR2 SFDVKD. The CDR3 DNA follows: TGTGCCACCAGTGACCGCAGGGACTCTGGGGCCAACGTCCTGACTTTC. Translated, it gives CATSDRRDSGANVLTF.

This clone appeared a few times. V gene TRBV21-1 combines with J gene TRBJ1-2; the table's D gene call, TRBD1, was not cross checked with the DNA. TRBV21-1 is a pseudogene. CDR3 length: 13 amino acids. Here the CDR3 reads CASSKGTGGGYTF. The DNA for the CDR3 is TGTGCCAGCAGCAAAGGGACAGGGGGTGGCTACACCTTC.

This chain joins TRBV7-3 and TRBJ2-1, with 8 bases matching TRBD2. CDR1 and CDR2 (germline): SGHTA, FQGTGA. After removal of 1 base from V and 7 bases from J, the junction contained 6 bases not matched to a gene. The length of the CDR3 is 15 residues. This CDR3 reads CASSLNGRERNEQFF. CDR3 nucleotide sequence: TGTGCCAGCAGCTTAAACGGGAGGGAGAGGAATGAGCAGTTCTTC.

The rearrangement joins TRBV5-1 to TRBJ2-7; 8 bases are shared with TRBD1. Germline CDR1 reads SGHRS; CDR2 reads YFSETQ. J lost 0 bases, V lost 5 bases, and 7 bases had no gene match. This CDR3 is 15 amino acids long. The CDR3 region is CASRIQGVGSYEQYF. As DNA, the CDR3 is TGCGCCAGCAGAATACAGGGGGTGGGCTCCTACGAGCAGTACTTC.

The chain joins TRBV11-2 to TRBJ1-6; D unclear. This CDR3 region has 15 residues. The V end was cut by 5 bases, the J end by 6 bases, with 14 bases between. CDR1 is SGHAT, CDR2 FQNNGV, per germline. For the CDR3, the DNA is TGTGCCAGCAGCCCCCCAAGCTTAATTAATTCACCCCTCCACTTT. Protein sequence: CASSPPSLINSPLHF.

This rearrangement joins TRBV7-9 to TRBJ2-7; TRBD2 agrees at 8 bases. J lost 5 bases, V lost 4 bases, and 10 bases had no gene match. This CDR3 comprises 15 residues. Germline assignment: CDR1 SEHNR and CDR2 FQNEAQ (reference sequence). CDR3 DNA sequence: TGTGCCAGCAGCTCCCGGGGAGCGGGAGTCGACGAGCAGTACTTC. Translating it yields CASSSRGAGVDEQYF.

J is TRBJ1-3 and V is TRBV19, with 7 bases that match TRBD1. Germline lookup yields CDR1 LNHDA and CDR2 SQIVND (reference sequence). Trimming removed 7 bases from V and 0 bases from J; junction bases left unmatched: 12. This CDR3 contains 17 residues. CDR3 in amino acids: CASTPQKGAASGNTIYF. Written as DNA, the CDR3 is TGTGCCAGTACCCCCCAAAAGGGGGCTGCCTCTGGAAACACCATATATTTT.